This T cell receptor beta chain came from a study of cytomegalovirus exposure and HLA in healthy donors. The CDR3 is 13 residues long. From germline, CDR1 is SQVTM and CDR2 ANQGSEA. Trimming shortened V by 3 bases and J by 2 bases, and 8 bases separated the two germline ends. Study-level points and caveats: The HLA-A and HLA-B alleles of most subjects were reportedly predicted accurately from TCR beta sequences. A later analysis found most CMV-associated TCR beta chains apparently HLA-restricted.

A note on this clone: Its antigen is not identified.

PCR primers comprised 60 Vbeta and 13 Jbeta primers. The method was immunoSEQ multiplex PCR; TCRdb's version includes in-frame clones alone and lacks a portion of them. The sample lists around 250,000 clones, 85% to 95% occurring once. This receptor was obtained from a girl aged 2 to 10 in good health and CMV-seronegative. V and J are TRBV29-1 and TRBJ1-5, with D unclear. Sequencing was done on a sample of PBMCs. Written as DNA, the CDR3 is TGCAGCGTTGATGAGGGCGGCAATCAGCCCCAGCATTTT. Protein sequence: CSVDEGGNQPQHF. The whole variable domain, remainder taken from reference TRBV29-1 and TRBJ1-5, is SAVISQKPSRDICQRGTSLTIQCQVDSQVTMMFWYRQQPGQSLTLIATANQGSEATYESGFVIDKFPISRPNLTFSTLTVSNMSPEDSSIYLCSVDEGGNQPQHFGDGTRLSIL.